These T cell receptor beta chains were read from a single sample in a study of shared clonotypes between healthy human individuals. Produced via immunoSEQ multiplex PCR; TCRdb's table is partial and in-frame only. The sample has 2 million to 2.5 million clones; about 95% are singletons. The sequenced sample was naive CD8+ T cells sorted from blood. Receptor source: a man in his late teens or twenties in good health. The conserved cysteine and the conserved F or W are not part of the CDR3 here.

v_call	j_call	cdr3_aa
TRBV9	TRBJ2-3	ASSVEVGLAGVDTQY
TRBV9	TRBJ2-5	ASSVGAGGPRETQY
TRBV12-2	TRBJ1-1	ASRLATEAF
TRBV7-9	TRBJ2-4	ASSLEGADIQY
TRBV7-9	TRBJ2-5	ASSPPAGLRETQY
TRBV5-5	TRBJ2-7	ASRRGDSYEQY
TRBV30	TRBJ1-1	AWSRDKAANTEAF
TRBV5-4	TRBJ2-2	ASSLDDSTGELF
TRBV7-6	TRBJ2-7	ASSLSAGASYEQY
TRBV29-1	TRBJ1-3	SVEPALGGNTIY
TRBV13	TRBJ2-5	ASSLDSQETQY
TRBV18	TRBJ1-2	ASSPLEESYGYT
TRBV7-8	TRBJ2-7	ASSFSGGLIYEQY
TRBV5-1	TRBJ2-7	ASSLDGNIVWGSPYEQY
TRBV19	TRBJ2-5	ASSIPGTGESETQY
TRBV27	TRBJ2-7	ASSLGKQGASEQY
TRBV7-2	TRBJ2-7	ATDRLAGGMEQY
TRBV7-9	TRBJ2-5	ASSLSWEKQETQY
TRBV18	TRBJ2-7	ASSPPPGRGSYEQY
TRBV21-1	TRBJ2-4	ASSKAGGTYIQY
TRBV5-1	TRBJ2-7	ASTPGDGGPYEQY
TRBV6-5	TRBJ1-2	ASSYGQGAGYGYT
TRBV27	TRBJ1-2	ASSLSTGYGYT